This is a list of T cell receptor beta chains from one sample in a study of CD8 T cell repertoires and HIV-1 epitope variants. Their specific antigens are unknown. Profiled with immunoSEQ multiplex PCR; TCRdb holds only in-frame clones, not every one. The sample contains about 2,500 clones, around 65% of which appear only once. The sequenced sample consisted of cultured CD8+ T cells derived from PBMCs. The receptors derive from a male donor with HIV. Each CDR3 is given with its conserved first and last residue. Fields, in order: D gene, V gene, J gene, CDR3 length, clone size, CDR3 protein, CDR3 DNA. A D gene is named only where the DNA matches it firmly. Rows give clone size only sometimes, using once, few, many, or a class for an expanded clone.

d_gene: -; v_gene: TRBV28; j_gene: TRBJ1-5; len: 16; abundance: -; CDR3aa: CASSGIDSLSYQPQHF; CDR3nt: TGTGCCAGCAGTGGGATCGACAGTCTATCTTATCAGCCCCAGCATTTT
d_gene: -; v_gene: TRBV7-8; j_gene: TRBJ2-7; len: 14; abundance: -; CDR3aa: CASSLREESYEQYF; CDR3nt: TGTGCCAGCAGCTTACGCGAGGAGTCCTACGAGCAGTACTTC
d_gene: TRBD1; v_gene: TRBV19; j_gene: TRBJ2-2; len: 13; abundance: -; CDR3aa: CASSGGYTGELFF; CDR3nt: TGTGCCAGTTCAGGGGGCTACACCGGGGAGCTGTTTTTT
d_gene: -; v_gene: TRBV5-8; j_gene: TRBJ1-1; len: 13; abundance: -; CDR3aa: CASSLQVSREAFF; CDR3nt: TGTGCCAGCAGCTTACAGGTTAGCCGCGAAGCTTTCTTT
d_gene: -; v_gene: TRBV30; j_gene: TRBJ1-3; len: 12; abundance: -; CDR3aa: CARQVSGNTIYF; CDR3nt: TGTGCCAGACAGGTTTCTGGAAACACCATATATTTT
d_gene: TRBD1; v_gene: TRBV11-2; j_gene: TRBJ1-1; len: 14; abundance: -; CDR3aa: CASSLGTGTSEAFF; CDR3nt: TGTGCCAGCAGCTTAGGGACAGGGACTTCTGAAGCTTTCTTT
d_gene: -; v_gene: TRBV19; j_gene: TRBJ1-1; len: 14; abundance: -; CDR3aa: CASRPEAMNTEAFF; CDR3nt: TGTGCCAGCCGCCCCGAGGCCATGAACACTGAAGCTTTCTTT
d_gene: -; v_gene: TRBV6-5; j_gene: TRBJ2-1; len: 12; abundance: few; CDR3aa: CASITESNEQFF; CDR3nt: TGTGCCAGCATTACAGAAAGCAATGAGCAGTTCTTC
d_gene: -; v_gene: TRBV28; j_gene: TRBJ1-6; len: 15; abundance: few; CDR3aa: CASSPRTEDNSPLHF; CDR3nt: TGTGCCAGCAGTCCCCGGACGGAAGATAATTCACCCCTCCACTTT
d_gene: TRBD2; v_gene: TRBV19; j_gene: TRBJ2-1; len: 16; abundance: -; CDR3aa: CASGLAGDDSYNEQFF; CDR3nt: TGTGCCAGCGGACTAGCGGGAGACGATTCCTACAATGAGCAGTTCTTC
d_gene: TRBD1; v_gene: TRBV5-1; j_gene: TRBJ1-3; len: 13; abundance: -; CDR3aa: CASTGGTGNTIYF; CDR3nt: TGCGCGAGCACAGGGGGGACTGGAAACACCATATATTTT
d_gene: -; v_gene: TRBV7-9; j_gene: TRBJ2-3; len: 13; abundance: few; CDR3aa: CASSQLVTDTQYF; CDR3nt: TGTGCCAGCAGCCAGTTGGTCACAGATACGCAGTATTTT
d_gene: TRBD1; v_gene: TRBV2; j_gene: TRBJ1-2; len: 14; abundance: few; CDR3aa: CASSDRDRGLGYTF; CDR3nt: TGTGCCAGCAGCGACCGGGACAGGGGGCTCGGCTACACCTTC
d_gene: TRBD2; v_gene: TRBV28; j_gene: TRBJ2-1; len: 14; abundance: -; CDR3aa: CASSFRVAGSEQFF; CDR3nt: TGTGCCAGCAGTTTTAGGGTAGCGGGGAGTGAGCAGTTCTTC